This T cell receptor (beta chain) was documented in a study of STAT5B mutations in CD4+ large granular lymphocyte leukemia. Authors' processing steps: A clonotype over 5% of the repertoire counted as a possible leukemic clone, around 62 overall. Sequencing used immunoSEQ multiplex PCR; TCRdb keeps in-frame clones, though not all of them. That table gives V, J and clone size, and the DNA gave D and trimming. The table records around 4,600 clones, around three quarters of them present only once. The receptor was isolated from a man aged 65-85 years with CD4+ T-cell large granular lymphocyte leukemia. Sequencing was carried out using PBMCs.

The CDR3 spells CASSREGGSVDTQYF. CDR3 sequence (DNA): TGCGCCAGCAGCCGGGAAGGCGGGAGTGTAGATACGCAGTATTTT. The chain uses TRBV5-1 and TRBJ2-3; 7 bases match TRBD2. Trimming took 4 bases from V and 5 from J; bases not matched to a gene: 10. Germline V gene sequence: CDR1 SGHRS, CDR2 YFSETQ. The CDR3 loop spans 15 amino acids.